This T cell receptor (beta chain) derives from a study of control samples from healthy donors and cancer patients. The protocol was immunoSEQ multiplex PCR, while the TCRdb copy is restricted to in-frame clones and leaves out a portion. The repertoire holds 150,000 to 200,000 clones, with around 88% as singletons. The count of this clone is one. Sequencing was performed on blood. The source of this sequence is a young man in good health.

The CDR3 nucleotides are TGTGCTTTCAAGGGGACTAGCGGGGGATACCTACGACAAGAGACCCAGTACTTC. It translates to CAFKGTSGGYLRQETQYF. The chain uses TRBV30 and TRBJ2-5; 14 bases are shared with TRBD2. The germline V gene has CDR1 GTSNPN and CDR2 SVGIG (reference sequence). This CDR3 is built from 18 residues. Full variable domain (rest looked up from reference TRBV30 and TRBJ2-5): SQTIHQWPATLVQPVGSPLSLECTVEGTSNPNLYWYRQAAGRGLQLLFYSVGIGQISSEVPQNLSASRPQDRQFILSSKKLLLSDSGFYLCAFKGTSGGYLRQETQYFGPGTRLLVL.